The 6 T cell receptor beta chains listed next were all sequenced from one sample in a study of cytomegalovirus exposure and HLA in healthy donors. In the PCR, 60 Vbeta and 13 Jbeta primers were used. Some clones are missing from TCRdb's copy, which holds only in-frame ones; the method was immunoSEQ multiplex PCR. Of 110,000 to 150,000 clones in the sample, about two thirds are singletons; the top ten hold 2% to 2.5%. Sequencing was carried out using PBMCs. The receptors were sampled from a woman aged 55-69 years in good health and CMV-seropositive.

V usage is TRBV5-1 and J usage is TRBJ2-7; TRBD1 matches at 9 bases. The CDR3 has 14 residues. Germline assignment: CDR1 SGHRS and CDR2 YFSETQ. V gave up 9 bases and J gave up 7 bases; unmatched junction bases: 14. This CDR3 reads CATRQVTGGKEQYF. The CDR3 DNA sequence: TGCGCCACCAGACAAGTCACAGGGGGCAAAGAGCAGTACTTC.

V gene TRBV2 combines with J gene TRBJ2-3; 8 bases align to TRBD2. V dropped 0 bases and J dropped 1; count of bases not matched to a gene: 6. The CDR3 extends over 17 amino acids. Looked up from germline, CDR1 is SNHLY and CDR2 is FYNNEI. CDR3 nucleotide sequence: TGTGCCAGCAGTGAAGCGCGAATAGCGGGACGCACAGATACGCAGTATTTT. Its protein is CASSEARIAGRTDTQYF.

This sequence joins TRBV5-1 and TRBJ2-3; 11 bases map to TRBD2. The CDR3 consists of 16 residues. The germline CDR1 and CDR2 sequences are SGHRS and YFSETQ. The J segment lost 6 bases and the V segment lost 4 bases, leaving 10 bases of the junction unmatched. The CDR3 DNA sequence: TGCGCCAGCAGCCCAGGGACTAGCGGCCTCGTGGATACGCAGTATTTT. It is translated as CASSPGTSGLVDTQYF.

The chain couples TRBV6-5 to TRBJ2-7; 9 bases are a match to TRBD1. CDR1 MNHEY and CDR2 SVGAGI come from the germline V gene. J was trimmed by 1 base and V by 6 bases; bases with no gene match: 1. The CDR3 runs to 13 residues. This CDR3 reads CASRQGASYEQYF. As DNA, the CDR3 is TGTGCCAGCAGACAGGGGGCATCCTACGAGCAGTACTTC.

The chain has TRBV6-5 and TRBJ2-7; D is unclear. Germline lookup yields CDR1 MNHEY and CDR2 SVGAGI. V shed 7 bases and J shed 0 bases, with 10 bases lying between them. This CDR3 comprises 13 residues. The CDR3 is CASTKTGSYEQYF. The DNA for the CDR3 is TGTGCCAGCACCAAGACGGGCTCCTACGAGCAGTACTTC.

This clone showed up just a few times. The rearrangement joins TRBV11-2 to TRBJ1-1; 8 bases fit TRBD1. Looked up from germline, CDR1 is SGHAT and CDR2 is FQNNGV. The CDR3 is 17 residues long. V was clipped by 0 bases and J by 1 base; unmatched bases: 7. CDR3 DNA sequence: TGTGCCAGCAGCTTAGACCGGACAGGGTGGGCGAACACTGAAGCTTTCTTT. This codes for CASSLDRTGWANTEAFF.